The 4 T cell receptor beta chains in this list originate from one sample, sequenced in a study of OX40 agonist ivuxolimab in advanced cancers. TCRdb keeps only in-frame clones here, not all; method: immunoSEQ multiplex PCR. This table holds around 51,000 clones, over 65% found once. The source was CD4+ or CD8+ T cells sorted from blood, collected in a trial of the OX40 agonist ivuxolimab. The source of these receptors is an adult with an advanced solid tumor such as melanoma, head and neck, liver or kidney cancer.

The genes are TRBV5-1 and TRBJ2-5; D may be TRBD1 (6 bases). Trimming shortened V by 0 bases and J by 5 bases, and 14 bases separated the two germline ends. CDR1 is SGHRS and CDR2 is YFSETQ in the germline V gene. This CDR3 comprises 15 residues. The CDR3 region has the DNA TGCGCCAGCAGCTTGGCCTCAGGGGCTATGGAGACCCAGTACTTC. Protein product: CASSLASGAMETQYF.

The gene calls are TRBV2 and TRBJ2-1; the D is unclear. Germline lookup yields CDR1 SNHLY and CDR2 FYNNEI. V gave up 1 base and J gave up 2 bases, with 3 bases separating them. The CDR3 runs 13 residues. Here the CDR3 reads CASSEGTYNEQFF. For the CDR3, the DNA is TGTGCCAGCAGTGAAGGTACCTACAATGAGCAGTTCTTC.

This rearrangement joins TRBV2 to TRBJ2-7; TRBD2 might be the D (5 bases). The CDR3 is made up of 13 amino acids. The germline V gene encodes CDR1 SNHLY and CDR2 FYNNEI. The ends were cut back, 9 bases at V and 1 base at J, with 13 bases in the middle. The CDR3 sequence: CARRGTGSYEQYF. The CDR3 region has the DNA TGTGCCAGACGGGGAACGGGGTCCTACGAGCAGTACTTC.

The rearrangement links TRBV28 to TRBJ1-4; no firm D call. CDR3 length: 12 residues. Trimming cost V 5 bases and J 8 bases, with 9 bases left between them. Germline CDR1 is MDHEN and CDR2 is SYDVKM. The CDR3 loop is CASSRWREKLFF. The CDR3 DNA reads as TGTGCCAGCAGTCGGTGGCGGGAAAAACTGTTTTTT.